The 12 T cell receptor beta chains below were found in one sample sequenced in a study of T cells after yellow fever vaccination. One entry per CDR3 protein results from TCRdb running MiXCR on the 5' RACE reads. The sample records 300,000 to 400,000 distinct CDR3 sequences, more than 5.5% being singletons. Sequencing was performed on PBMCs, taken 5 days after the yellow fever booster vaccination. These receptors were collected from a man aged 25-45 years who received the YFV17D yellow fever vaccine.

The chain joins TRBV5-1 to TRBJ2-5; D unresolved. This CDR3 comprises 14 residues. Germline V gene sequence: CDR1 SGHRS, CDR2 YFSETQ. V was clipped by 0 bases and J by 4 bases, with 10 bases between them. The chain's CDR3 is CASSLAGSGETQYF. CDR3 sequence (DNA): TGCGCCAGCAGCTTGGCTGGGTCTGGAGAGACCCAGTACTTC.

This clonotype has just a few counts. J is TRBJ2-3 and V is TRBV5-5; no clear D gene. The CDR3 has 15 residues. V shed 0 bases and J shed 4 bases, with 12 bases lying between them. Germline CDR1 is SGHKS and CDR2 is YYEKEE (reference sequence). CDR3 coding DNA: TGTGCCAGCAGCTTGGAGGATTACTACCCAGATACGCAGTATTTT. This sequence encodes CASSLEDYYPDTQYF.

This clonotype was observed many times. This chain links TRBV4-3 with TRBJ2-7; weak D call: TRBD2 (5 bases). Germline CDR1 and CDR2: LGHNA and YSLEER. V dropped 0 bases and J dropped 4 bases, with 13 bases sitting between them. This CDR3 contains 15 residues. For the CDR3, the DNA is TGCGCCAGCAGCCAAGATACGGCGGGTAAATACGAGCAGTACTTC. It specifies CASSQDTAGKYEQYF.

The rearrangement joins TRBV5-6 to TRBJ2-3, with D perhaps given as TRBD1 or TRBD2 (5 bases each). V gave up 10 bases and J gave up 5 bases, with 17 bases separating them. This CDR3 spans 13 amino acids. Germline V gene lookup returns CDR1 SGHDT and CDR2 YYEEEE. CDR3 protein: CAGKRGKVDTQYF. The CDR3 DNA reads TGTGCCGGCAAGAGGGGAAAGGTAGATACGCAGTATTTT.

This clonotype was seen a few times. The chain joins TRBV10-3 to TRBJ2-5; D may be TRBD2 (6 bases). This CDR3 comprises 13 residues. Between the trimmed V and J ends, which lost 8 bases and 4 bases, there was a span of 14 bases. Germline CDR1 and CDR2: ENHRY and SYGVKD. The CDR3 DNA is TGTGCCATCGGCCAGGGAGGTGGAGAGACCCAGTACTTC. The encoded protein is CAIGQGGGETQYF.

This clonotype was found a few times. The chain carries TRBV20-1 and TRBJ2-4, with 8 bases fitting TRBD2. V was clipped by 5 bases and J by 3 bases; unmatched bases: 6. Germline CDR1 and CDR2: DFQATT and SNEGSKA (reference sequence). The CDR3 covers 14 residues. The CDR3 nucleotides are TGCAGTGCTCAACGGGAGGGTGGCAAAAACATTCAGTACTTC. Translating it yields CSAQREGGKNIQYF.

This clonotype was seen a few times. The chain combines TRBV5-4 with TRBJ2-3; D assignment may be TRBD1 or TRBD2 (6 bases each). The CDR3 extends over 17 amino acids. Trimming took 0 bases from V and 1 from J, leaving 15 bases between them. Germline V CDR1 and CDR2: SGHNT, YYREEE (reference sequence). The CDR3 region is CASSLARGGGRTDTQYF. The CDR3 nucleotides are TGTGCCAGCAGCTTGGCCCGAGGAGGGGGTCGCACAGATACGCAGTATTTT. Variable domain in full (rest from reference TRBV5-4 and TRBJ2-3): ETGVTQSPTHLIKTRGQQVTLRCSSQSGHNTVSWYQQALGQGPQFIFQYYREEENGRGNFPPRFSGLQFPNYSSELNVNALELDDSALYLCASSLARGGGRTDTQYFGPGTRLTVL.

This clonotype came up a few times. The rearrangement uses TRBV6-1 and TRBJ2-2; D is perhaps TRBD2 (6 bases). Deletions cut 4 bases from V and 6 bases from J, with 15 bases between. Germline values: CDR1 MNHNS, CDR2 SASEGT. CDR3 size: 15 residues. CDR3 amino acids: CASSAGSAVSGELFF. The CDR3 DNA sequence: TGTGCCAGCAGTGCCGGGAGTGCGGTGTCCGGGGAGCTGTTTTTT.

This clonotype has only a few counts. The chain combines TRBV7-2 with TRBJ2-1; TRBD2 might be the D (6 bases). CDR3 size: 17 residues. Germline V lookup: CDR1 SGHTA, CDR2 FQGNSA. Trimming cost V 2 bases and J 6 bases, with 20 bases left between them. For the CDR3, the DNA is TGTGCCAGCAGCTTATTTTACAGGCTTCAGGAGGGCAATGAGCAGTTCTTC. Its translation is CASSLFYRLQEGNEQFF.

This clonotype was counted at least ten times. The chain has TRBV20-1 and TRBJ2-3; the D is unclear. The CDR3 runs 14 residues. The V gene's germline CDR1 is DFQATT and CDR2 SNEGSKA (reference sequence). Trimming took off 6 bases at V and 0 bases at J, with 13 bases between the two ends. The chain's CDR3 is CSAPQPFSTDTQYF. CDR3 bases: TGCAGTGCACCTCAGCCGTTTAGCACAGATACGCAGTATTTT.

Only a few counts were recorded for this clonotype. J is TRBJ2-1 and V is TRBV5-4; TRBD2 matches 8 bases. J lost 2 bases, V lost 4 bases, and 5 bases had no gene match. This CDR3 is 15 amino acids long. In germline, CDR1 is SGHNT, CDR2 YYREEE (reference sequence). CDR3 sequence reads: CASSAAGATYNEQFF. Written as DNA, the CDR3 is TGTGCCAGCAGCGCAGCGGGAGCTACCTACAATGAGCAGTTCTTC. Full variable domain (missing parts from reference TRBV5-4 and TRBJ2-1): ETGVTQSPTHLIKTRGQQVTLRCSSQSGHNTVSWYQQALGQGPQFIFQYYREEENGRGNFPPRFSGLQFPNYSSELNVNALELDDSALYLCASSAAGATYNEQFFGPGTRLTVL.

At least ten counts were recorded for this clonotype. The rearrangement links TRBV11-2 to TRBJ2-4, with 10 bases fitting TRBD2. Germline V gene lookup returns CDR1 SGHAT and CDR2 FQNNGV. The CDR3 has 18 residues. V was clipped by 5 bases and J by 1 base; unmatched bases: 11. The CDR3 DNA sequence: TGTGCCAGCAGCCTCCGGACTAGCGGAGGAGTTGCCAAAAACATTCAGTACTTC. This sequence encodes CASSLRTSGGVAKNIQYF.